Below, one T cell receptor (beta chain) is given with its context. Its matching antigen is unknown. This sample is part of a study of T cells after yellow fever vaccination. Study conclusions and caveats: A limited proportion of clonotypes was detected within both the CD4 and CD8 compartments.

The 5'RACE template-switching step produced TCR cDNA and added a universal primer site and UMIs. TCRdb ran MiXCR on the 5' RACE reads and lists one entry per CDR3 protein. This sample has some 560,000 distinct CDR3 sequences, with roughly a sixth found just once. The CDR3 is made up of 15 amino acids. Germline V gene lookup returns CDR1 SNHLY and CDR2 FYNNEI. J was trimmed by 4 bases and V by 4 bases; bases with no gene match: 6. The V and J genes are TRBV2 and TRBJ2-2, with 7 bases aligning to TRBD1. Material: PBMCs, obtained 5 days after the first yellow fever vaccination. The clonotype comes from a man between 18 and 35 years old who received the YFV17D yellow fever vaccine. CDR3 sequence: CASSGTGSPTGELFF. The CDR3 DNA is TGTGCCAGCAGTGGGACAGGTTCACCCACCGGGGAGCTGTTTTTT. The entire variable domain, with the rest obtained from reference TRBV2 and TRBJ2-2, is as follows: EPEVTQTPSHQVTQMGQEVILRCVPISNHLYFYWYRQILGQKVEFLVSFYNNEISEKSEIFDDQFSVERPDGSNFTLKIRSTKLEDSAMYFCASSGTGSPTGELFFGEGSRLTVL.